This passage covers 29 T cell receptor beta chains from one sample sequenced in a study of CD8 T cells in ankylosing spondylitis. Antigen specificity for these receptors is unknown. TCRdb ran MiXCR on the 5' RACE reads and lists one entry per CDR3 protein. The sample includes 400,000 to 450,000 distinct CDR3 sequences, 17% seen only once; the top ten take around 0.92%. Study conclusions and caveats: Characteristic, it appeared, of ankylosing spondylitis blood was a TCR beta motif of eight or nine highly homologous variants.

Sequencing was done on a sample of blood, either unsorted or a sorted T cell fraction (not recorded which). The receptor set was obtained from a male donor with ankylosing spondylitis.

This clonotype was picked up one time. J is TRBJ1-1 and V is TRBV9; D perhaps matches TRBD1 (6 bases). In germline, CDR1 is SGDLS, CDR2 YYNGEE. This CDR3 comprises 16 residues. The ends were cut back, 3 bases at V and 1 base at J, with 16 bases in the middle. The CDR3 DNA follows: TGTGCCAGCAGCGGGACCATGACAGGCCCGAACACTGAAGCTTTCTTT. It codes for CASSGTMTGPNTEAFF. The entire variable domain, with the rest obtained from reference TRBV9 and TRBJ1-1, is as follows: DSGVTQTPKHLITATGQRVTLRCSPRSGDLSVYWYQQSLDQGLQFLIQYYNGEERAKGNILERFSAQQFPDLHSELNLSSLELGDSALYFCASSGTMTGPNTEAFFGQGTRLTVV.

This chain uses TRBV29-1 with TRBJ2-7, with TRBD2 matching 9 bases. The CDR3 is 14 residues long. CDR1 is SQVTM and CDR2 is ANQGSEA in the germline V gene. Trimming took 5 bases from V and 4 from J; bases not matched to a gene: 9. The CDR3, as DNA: TGCAGCGTTCTCACGGCTAGCGGGAAATACGAGCAGTACTTC. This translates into CSVLTASGKYEQYF.

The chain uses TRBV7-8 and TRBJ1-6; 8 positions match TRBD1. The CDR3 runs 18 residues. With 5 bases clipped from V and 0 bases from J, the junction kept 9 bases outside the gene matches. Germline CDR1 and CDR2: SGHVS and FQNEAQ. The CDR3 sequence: CASSLQGGFSSYNSPLHF. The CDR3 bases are TGTGCCAGCAGCCTACAGGGGGGTTTTAGCTCCTATAATTCACCCCTCCACTTT. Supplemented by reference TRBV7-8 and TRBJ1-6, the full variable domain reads GAGVSQSPRYKVAKRGQDVALRCDPISGHVSLFWYQQALGQGPEFLTYFQNEAQLDKSGLPSDRFFAERPEGSVSTLKIQRTQQEDSAVYLCASSLQGGFSSYNSPLHFGNGTRLTVT.

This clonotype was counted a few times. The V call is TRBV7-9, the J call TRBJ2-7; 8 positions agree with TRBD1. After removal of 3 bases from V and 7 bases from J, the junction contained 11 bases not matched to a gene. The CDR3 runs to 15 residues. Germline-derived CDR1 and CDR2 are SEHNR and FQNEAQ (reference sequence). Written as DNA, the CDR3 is TGTGCCAGCAGCTTGCAGGGGGCATCAGGTGAAGAGCAGTACTTC. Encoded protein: CASSLQGASGEEQYF.

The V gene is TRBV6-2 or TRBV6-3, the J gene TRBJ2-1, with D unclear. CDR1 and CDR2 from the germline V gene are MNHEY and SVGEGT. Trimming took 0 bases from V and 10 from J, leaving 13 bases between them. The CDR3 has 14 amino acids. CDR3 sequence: CASSYSSLIKEQFF. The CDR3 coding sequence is TGTGCCAGCAGTTACTCGTCCCTTATCAAGGAGCAGTTCTTC.

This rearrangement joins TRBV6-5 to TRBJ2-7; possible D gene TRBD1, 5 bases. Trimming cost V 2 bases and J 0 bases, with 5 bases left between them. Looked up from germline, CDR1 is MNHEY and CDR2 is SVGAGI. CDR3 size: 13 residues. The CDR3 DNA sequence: TGTGCCAGCAGTTACGGGGCCTCCTACGAGCAGTACTTC. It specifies CASSYGASYEQYF.

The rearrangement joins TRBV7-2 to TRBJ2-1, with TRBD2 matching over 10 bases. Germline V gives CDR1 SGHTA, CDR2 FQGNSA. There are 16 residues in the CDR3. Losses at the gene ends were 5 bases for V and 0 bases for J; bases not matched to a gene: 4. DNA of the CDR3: TGTGCCAGCAGCCCCGAGCGGGGGGGCTCCTACAATGAGCAGTTCTTC. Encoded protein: CASSPERGGSYNEQFF. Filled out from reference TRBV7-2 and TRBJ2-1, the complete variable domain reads GAGVSQSPSNKVTEKGKDVELRCDPISGHTALYWYRQSLGQGLEFLIYFQGNSAPDKSGLPSDRFSAERTGGSVSTLTIQRTQQEDSAVYLCASSPERGGSYNEQFFGPGTRLTVL.

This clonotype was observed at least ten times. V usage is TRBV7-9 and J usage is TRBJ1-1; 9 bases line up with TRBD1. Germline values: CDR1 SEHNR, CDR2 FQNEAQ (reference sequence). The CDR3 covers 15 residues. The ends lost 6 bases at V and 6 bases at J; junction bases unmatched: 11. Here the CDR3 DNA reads TGTGCCAGCAGACCTTCCGGGACAGGGTGGGCTGAAGCTTTCTTT. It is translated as CASRPSGTGWAEAFF.

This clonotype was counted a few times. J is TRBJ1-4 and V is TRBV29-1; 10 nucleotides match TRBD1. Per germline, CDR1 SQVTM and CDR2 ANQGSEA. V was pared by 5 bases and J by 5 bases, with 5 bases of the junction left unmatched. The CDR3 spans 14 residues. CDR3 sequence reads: CSVRRQGANEKLFF. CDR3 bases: TGCAGCGTTAGGAGACAGGGGGCGAATGAAAAACTGTTTTTT.

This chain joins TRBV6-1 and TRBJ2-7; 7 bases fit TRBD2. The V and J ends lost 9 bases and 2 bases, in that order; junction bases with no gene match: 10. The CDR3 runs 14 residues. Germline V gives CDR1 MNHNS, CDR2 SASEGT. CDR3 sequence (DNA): TGTGCCAGTTTAGCGGGCGGAGGGGCCTACGAGCAGTACTTC. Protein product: CASLAGGGAYEQYF.

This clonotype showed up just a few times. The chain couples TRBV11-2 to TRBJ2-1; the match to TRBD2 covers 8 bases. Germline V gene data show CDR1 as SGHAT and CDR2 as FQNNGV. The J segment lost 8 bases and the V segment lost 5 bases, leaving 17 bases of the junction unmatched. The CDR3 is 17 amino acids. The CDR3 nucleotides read TGTGCCAGCAGCCCACGCGGGACCAGCGGGAGCTTGGATGAGCAGTTCTTC. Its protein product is CASSPRGTSGSLDEQFF.

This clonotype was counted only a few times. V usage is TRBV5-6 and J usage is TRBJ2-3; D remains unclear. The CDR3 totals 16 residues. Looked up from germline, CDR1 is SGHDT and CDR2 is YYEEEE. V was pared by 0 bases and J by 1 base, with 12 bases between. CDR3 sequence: CASSLGRSPRTDTQYF. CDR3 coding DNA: TGTGCCAGCAGCTTGGGGCGATCACCCCGCACAGATACGCAGTATTTT.

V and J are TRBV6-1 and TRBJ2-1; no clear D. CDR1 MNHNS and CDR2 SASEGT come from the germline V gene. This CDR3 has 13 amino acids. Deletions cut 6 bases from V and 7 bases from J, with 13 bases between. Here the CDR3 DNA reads TGTGCCAGCAGCGGAAGGATAGGTAATGAGCAGTTCTTC. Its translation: CASSGRIGNEQFF.

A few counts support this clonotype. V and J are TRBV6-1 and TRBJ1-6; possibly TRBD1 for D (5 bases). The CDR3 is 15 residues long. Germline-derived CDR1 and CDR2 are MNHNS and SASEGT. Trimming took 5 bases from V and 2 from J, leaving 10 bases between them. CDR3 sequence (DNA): TGTGCCAGCAGTCGGAGGGGACCCTATAATTCACCCCTCCACTTT. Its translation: CASSRRGPYNSPLHF.

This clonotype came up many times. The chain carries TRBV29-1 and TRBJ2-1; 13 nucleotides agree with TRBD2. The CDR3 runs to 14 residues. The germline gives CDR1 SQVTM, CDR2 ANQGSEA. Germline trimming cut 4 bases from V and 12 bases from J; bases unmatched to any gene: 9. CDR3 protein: CSVATSGGLGGQFF. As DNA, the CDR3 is TGCAGCGTTGCGACTAGCGGGGGGTTGGGGGGGCAGTTCTTC.

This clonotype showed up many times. The CDR3 loop is CASSQVLTVQETQYF. In DNA, the CDR3 is TGCGCCAGCAGCCAAGTTCTAACCGTGCAAGAGACCCAGTACTTC. V gene TRBV4-1 combines with J gene TRBJ2-5, with D unresolved. Germline-derived CDR1 and CDR2 are MGHRA and YSYEKL. V was cut by 1 base and J by 2 bases, with 11 bases left in between. The CDR3 consists of 15 residues.

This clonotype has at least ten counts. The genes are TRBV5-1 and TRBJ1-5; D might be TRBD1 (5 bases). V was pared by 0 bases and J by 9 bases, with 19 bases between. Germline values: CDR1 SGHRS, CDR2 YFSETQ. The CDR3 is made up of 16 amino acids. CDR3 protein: CASSLEVTALGGPQHF. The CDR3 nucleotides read TGCGCCAGCAGCTTGGAAGTGACAGCGCTGGGAGGGCCCCAGCATTTT.

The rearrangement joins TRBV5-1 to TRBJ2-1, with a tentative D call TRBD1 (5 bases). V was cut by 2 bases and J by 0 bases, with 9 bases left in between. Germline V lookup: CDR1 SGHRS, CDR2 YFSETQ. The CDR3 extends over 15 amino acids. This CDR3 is CASSLHRSSYNEQFF. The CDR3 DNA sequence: TGCGCCAGCAGCTTACACAGGAGCTCCTACAATGAGCAGTTCTTC.

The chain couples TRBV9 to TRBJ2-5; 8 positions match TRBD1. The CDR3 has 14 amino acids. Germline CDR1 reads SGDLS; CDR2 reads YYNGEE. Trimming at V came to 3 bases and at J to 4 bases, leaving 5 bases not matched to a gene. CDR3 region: CASSGKGTGETQYF. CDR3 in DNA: TGTGCCAGCAGCGGGAAGGGGACAGGAGAGACCCAGTACTTC.

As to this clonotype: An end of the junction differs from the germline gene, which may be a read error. The CDR3 DNA reads as TGCGCCAGCAGCCAAGAAGGGGTAGGCAAAAGCATTCAGTACTTC. Amino acid sequence: CASSQEGVGKSIQYF. The rearrangement uses TRBV4-3 and TRBJ2-4, with D perhaps matching TRBD1 (5 bases). The CDR3 has 15 amino acids. Germline CDR1 LGHNA, CDR2 YSLEER.

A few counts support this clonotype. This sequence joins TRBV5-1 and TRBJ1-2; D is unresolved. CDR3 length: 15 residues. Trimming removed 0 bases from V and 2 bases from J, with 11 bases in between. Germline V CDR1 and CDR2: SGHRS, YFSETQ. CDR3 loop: CASSLVIAGNYGYTF. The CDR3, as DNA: TGCGCCAGCAGCTTGGTGATTGCGGGGAACTATGGCTACACCTTC.

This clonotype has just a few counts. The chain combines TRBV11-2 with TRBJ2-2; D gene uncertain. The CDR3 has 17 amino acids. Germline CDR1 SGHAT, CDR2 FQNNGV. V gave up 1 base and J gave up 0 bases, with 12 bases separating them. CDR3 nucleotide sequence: TGTGCCAGCAGCTTAGGGCCAGGCTCCACGAACACCGGGGAGCTGTTTTTT. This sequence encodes CASSLGPGSTNTGELFF. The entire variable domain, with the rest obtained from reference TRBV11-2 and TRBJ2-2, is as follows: EAGVAQSPRYKIIEKRQSVAFWCNPISGHATLYWYQQILGQGPKLLIQFQNNGVVDDSQLPKDRFSAERLKGVDSTLKIQPAKLEDSAVYLCASSLGPGSTNTGELFFGEGSRLTVL.

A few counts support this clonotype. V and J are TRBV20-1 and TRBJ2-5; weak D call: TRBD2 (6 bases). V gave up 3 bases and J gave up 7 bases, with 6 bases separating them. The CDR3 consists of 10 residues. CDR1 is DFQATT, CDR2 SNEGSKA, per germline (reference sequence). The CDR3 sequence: CSARRGTQYF. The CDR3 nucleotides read TGCAGTGCTAGGCGGGGGACCCAGTACTTC.

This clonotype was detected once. The CDR3 DNA reads as TGTGCCAGCAGCTTACTAGCTAGCGGGGGAGTGGATACGCAGTATTTT. Translating it yields CASSLLASGGVDTQYF. This chain uses TRBV11-2 with TRBJ2-3; TRBD2 matches at 10 bases. Germline assignment: CDR1 SGHAT and CDR2 FQNNGV. This CDR3 is built from 16 residues. Trimming took 2 bases from V and 6 from J; bases not matched to a gene: 8. Full variable domain (outside the CDR3, taken from reference TRBV11-2 and TRBJ2-3): EAGVAQSPRYKIIEKRQSVAFWCNPISGHATLYWYQQILGQGPKLLIQFQNNGVVDDSQLPKDRFSAERLKGVDSTLKIQPAKLEDSAVYLCASSLLASGGVDTQYFGPGTRLTVL.

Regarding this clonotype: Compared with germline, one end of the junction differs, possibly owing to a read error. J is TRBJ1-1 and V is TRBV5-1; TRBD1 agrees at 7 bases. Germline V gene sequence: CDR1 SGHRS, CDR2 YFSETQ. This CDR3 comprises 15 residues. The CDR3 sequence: CASSLVRGVGTQAFF. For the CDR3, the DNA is TGCGCCAGCAGCTTGGTCAGGGGGGTGGGCACTCAAGCTTTCTTT. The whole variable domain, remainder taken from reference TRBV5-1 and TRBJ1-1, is KAGVTQTPRYLIKTRGQQVTLSCSPISGHRSVSWYQQTPGQGLQFLFEYFSETQRNKGNFPGRFSGRQFSNSRSEMNVSTLELGDSALYLCASSLVRGVGTQAFFGQGTRLTVV.

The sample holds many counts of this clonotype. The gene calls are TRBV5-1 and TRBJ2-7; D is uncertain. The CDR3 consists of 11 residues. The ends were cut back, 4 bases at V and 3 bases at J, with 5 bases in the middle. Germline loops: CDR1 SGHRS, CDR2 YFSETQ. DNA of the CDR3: TGCGCCAGCAGCGCAGGCTACGAGCAGTACTTC. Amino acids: CASSAGYEQYF.

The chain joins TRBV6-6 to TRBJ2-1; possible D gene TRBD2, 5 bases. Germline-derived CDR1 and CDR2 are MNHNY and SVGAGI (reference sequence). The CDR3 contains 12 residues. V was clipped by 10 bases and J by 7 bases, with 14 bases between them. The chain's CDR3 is CATSGFANEQFF. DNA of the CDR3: TGTGCCACCAGCGGTTTCGCGAATGAGCAGTTCTTC.

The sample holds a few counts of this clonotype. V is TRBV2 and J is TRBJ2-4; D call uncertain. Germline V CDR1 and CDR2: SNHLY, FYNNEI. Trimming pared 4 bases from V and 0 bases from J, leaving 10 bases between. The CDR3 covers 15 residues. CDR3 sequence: CASSGPVTAKNIQYF. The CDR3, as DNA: TGTGCCAGCAGTGGGCCCGTGACAGCCAAAAACATTCAGTACTTC.

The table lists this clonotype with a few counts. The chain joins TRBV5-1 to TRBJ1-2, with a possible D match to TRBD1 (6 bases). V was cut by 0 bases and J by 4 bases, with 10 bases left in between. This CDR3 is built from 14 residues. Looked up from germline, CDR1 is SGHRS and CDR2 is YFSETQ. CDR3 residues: CASSLDGQIYGYTF. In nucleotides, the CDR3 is TGCGCCAGCAGCTTGGACGGACAGATCTATGGCTACACCTTC.